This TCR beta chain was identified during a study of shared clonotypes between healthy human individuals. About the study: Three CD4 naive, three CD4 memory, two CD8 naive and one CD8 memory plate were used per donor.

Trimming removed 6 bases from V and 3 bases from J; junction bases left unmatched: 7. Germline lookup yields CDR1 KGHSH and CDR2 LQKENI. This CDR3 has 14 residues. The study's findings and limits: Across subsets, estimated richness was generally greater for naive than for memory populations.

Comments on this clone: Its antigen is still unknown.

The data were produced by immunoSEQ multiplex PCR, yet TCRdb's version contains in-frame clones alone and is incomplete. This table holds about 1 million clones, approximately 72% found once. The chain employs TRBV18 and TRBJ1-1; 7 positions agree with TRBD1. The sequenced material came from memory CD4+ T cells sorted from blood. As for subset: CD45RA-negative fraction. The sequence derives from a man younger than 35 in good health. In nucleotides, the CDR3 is TGTGCCAGCTCTCGGGGGACAGCGGACACTGAAGCTTTCTTT. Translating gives CASSRGTADTEAFF.